A selection of T cell receptor beta chains follows, all from one sample in a study of shared clonotypes between healthy human individuals. Profiled with immunoSEQ multiplex PCR; TCRdb holds only in-frame clones, not every one. Counted here are millions of clones, 90% to 95% occurring once; the ten biggest clones make up approximately 0.13%. Sequencing was done on a sample of naive CD4+ T cells sorted from blood. Receptors were obtained from a man between 18 and 35 years old in good health. Each CDR3 is given with its conserved first and last residue. The D gene is left open where the match is weak. Rows may omit the clone size; those that give it use once, few, many or a size class.

D	J	size	V	CDR3	DNA
-	TRBJ1-2	-	TRBV4-1	CASSHGTKTNYGYTF	TGCGCCAGCAGCCACGGGACAAAGACTAACTATGGCTACACCTTC
TRBD1	TRBJ1-4	-	TRBV4-3	CASSQEGQGKEKLFF	TGCGCCAGCAGCCAAGAAGGACAGGGGAAAGAAAAACTGTTTTTT
-	TRBJ1-1	-	TRBV30	CALTPGTPPRTEAFF	TGTGCCTTGACACCCGGGACACCCCCGCGCACTGAAGCTTTCTTT
TRBD1	TRBJ2-1	-	TRBV28	CASRHDRVPYNEQFF	TGTGCCAGCAGGCACGACAGGGTCCCCTACAATGAGCAGTTCTTC
-	TRBJ1-5	-	TRBV5-6	CASSLGPDQPQHF	TGTGCCAGCAGCTTGGGGCCCGATCAGCCCCAGCATTTT
TRBD1	TRBJ2-5	-	TRBV2	CASGQGRETQYF	TGTGCCAGCGGACAGGGCCGGGAGACCCAGTACTTC
-	TRBJ2-5	-	TRBV7-2	CASSLRGTPGETQYF	TGTGCCAGCAGCTTACGTGGCACCCCGGGGGAGACCCAGTACTTC
-	TRBJ2-7	-	TRBV6-1	CASSEYSSSYEQYF	TGTGCCAGCAGTGAGTACTCGAGCTCCTACGAGCAGTACTTC
TRBD1	TRBJ2-4	-	TRBV14	CASSQTGNIQYF	TGTGCCAGCAGCCAGACAGGGAACATTCAGTACTTC
-	TRBJ2-3	-	TRBV9	CASSVDARGEDTQYF	TGTGCCAGCAGCGTAGATGCCCGGGGAGAAGATACGCAGTATTTT
-	TRBJ1-2	-	TRBV30	CAWTMLHGYTF	TGTGCCTGGACGATGCTGCATGGCTACACCTTC
-	TRBJ2-5	once	TRBV10-1	CASSRGQEGTQYF	TGCGCCAGCAGCCGCGGACAGGAGGGAACCCAGTACTTC
-	TRBJ1-2	-	TRBV5-2	CASSASGSGRANYGYTF	TGTGCCAGCAGCGCATCGGGGTCGGGCAGAGCCAACTATGGCTACACCTTC
TRBD2	TRBJ2-5	-	TRBV2	CASSEVGLGGQETQYF	TGTGCCAGCAGTGAAGTAGGACTGGGGGGGCAAGAGACCCAGTACTTC
-	TRBJ1-1	-	TRBV27	CASSSAGSEAFF	TGTGCCAGCAGTTCAGCCGGCTCTGAAGCTTTCTTT
TRBD1	TRBJ1-1	-	TRBV29-1	CSARDRGEGTEAFF	TGCAGCGCCCGTGACAGGGGGGAGGGCACTGAAGCTTTCTTT
TRBD1	TRBJ2-1	-	TRBV19	CASSNWGQGDNEQFF	TGTGCCAGTAGTAACTGGGGACAGGGGGACAATGAGCAGTTCTTC
TRBD2	TRBJ2-3	-	TRBV5-1	CASSFGTSADTQYF	TGCGCCAGCAGCTTTGGGACTAGCGCAGATACGCAGTATTTT
-	TRBJ1-5	-	TRBV7-9	CASSLGRAEGNQPQHF	TGTGCCAGCAGCTTAGGCAGGGCGGAGGGCAATCAGCCCCAGCATTTT
-	TRBJ1-2	-	TRBV5-1	CASSLGVVVPGYPNYGYTF	TGCGCCAGCAGCTTGGGGGTTGTTGTTCCAGGTTATCCTAACTATGGCTACACCTTC
-	TRBJ1-2	-	TRBV2	CARTATSAALPYF	TGTGCCAGGACGGCGACCTCGGCGGCTCTGCCATACTTC
-	TRBJ2-1	many	TRBV11-2	CASRLGTEAYNEQFF	TGTGCCAGCAGGCTTGGGACGGAAGCTTACAATGAGCAGTTCTTC
-	TRBJ1-1	-	TRBV27	CASSPGRVHEAFF	TGTGCCAGCAGTCCGGGTAGAGTTCATGAAGCTTTCTTT
TRBD2	TRBJ2-1	-	TRBV20-1	CSASGRDEQFF	TGCAGTGCTAGTGGGAGGGATGAGCAGTTCTTC
-	TRBJ1-4	-	TRBV29-1	CSVEGGSELFF	TGCAGCGTTGAAGGCGGCAGCGAACTGTTTTTT
TRBD1	TRBJ1-5	-	TRBV6-1	CASSEDGTGNQPQHF	TGTGCCAGCAGTGAAGATGGGACAGGGAATCAGCCCCAGCATTTT
TRBD1	TRBJ1-1	-	TRBV11-3	CASSPGTGPNTEAFF	TGTGCCAGCAGCCCCGGGACAGGGCCGAACACTGAAGCTTTCTTT
-	TRBJ1-1	-	TRBV30	CAWSVGVGNTEAFF	TGTGCCTGGAGTGTAGGTGTGGGGAACACTGAAGCTTTCTTT
TRBD1	TRBJ2-7	-	TRBV18	CASSRSKGTGGQEQYF	TGTGCCAGCTCGAGGAGTAAGGGGACAGGGGGCCAAGAGCAGTACTTC
TRBD1	TRBJ2-2	-	TRBV30	CAWREGQGFGELFF	TGTGCCTGGCGGGAGGGACAGGGGTTCGGGGAGCTGTTTTTT
TRBD1	TRBJ1-2	-	TRBV6-1	CASSAGQSFYGYTF	TGTGCCAGCAGTGCGGGACAGAGTTTCTATGGCTACACCTTC
TRBD2	TRBJ2-3	once	TRBV9	CASSVSGTGSTDTQYF	TGTGCCAGCAGCGTAAGCGGGACTGGAAGCACAGATACGCAGTATTTT
-	TRBJ1-1	-	TRBV5-1	CASSISTGVNTEAFF	TGCGCCAGCAGCATCTCGACAGGAGTGAACACTGAAGCTTTCTTT
-	TRBJ2-1	-	TRBV4-1	CASSQDVWGSGNEQFF	TGCGCCAGCAGCCAAGATGTTTGGGGATCAGGAAATGAGCAGTTCTTC
-	TRBJ1-2	-	TRBV4-1	CASSQEGSRYGYTF	TGCGCCAGCAGCCAAGAAGGGTCCAGATATGGCTACACCTTC
TRBD1	TRBJ2-3	-	TRBV5-6	CASSLPGTGITQYF	TGTGCCAGCAGCTTGCCGGGGACAGGGATTACGCAGTATTTT
-	TRBJ2-5	-	TRBV30	CAWSGQVGETQYF	TGTGCCTGGAGTGGACAGGTAGGAGAGACCCAGTACTTC
TRBD2	TRBJ2-1	-	TRBV6-5	CASQRASGSYNEQFF	TGTGCCAGTCAACGGGCTAGCGGGAGCTACAATGAGCAGTTCTTC
TRBD1	TRBJ1-2	-	TRBV14	CASSDTGQGAIYGYTF	TGTGCCAGCAGCGATACGGGACAGGGGGCCATCTATGGCTACACCTTC
-	TRBJ2-1	-	TRBV5-6	CASSLRGRFLYNEQFF	TGTGCCAGCAGCTTGCGGGGCCGATTCCTCTACAATGAGCAGTTCTTC
-	TRBJ2-1	-	TRBV7-2	CASSFRDWNEQFF	TGTGCCAGCAGCTTCCGGGACTGGAATGAGCAGTTCTTC
-	TRBJ2-5	-	TRBV2	CASRVEIQETQYF	TGTGCCAGCAGGGTGGAAATCCAAGAGACCCAGTACTTC
-	TRBJ2-1	-	TRBV6-5	CASRTGVGEQFF	TGTGCCAGCCGGACGGGGGTGGGTGAGCAGTTCTTC
TRBD2	TRBJ2-5	-	TRBV18	CASSRFPGGQETQYF	TGTGCCAGCTCACGGTTCCCGGGAGGACAAGAGACCCAGTACTTC
-	TRBJ1-3	-	TRBV5-1	CASSSRGPGTGNTIYF	TGCGCCAGCAGCTCCAGGGGCCCGGGAACTGGAAACACCATATATTTT